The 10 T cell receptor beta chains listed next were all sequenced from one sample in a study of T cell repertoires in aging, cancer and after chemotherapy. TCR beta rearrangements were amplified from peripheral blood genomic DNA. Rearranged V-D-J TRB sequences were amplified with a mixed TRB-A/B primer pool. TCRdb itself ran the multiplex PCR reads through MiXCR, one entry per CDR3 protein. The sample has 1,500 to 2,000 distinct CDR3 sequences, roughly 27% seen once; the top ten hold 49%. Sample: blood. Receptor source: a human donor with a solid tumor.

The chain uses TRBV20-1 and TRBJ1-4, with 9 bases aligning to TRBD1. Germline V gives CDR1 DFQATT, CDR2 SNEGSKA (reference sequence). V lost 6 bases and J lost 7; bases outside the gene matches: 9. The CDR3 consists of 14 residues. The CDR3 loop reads CSALPGQGGEKLFF. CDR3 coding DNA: TGCAGTGCCCTTCCGGGACAGGGAGGTGAAAAACTGTTTTTT.

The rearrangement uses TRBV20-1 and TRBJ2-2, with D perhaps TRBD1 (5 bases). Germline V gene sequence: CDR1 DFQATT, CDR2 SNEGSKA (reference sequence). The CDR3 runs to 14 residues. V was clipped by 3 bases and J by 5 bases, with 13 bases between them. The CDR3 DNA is TGCAGTGCTAGTCTTTCGTCAGGGACCGGGGAGCTGTTTTTT. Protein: CSASLSSGTGELFF.

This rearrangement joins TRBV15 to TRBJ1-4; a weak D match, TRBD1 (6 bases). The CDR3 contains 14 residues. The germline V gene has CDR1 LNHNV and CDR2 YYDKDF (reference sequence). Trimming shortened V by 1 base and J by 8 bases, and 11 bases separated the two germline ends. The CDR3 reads CATSRGQDEEKLFF. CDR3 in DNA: TGTGCCACCAGCAGAGGACAGGATGAGGAAAAACTGTTTTTT.

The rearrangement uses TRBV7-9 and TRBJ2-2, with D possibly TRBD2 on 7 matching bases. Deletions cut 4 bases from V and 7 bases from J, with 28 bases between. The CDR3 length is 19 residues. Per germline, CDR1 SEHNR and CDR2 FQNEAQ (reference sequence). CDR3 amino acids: CASSSRTRGGAGRYGELFF. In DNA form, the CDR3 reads TGTGCCAGCAGCTCTCGGACTAGGGGGGGGGCTGGTCGTTACGGGGAGCTGTTTTTT.

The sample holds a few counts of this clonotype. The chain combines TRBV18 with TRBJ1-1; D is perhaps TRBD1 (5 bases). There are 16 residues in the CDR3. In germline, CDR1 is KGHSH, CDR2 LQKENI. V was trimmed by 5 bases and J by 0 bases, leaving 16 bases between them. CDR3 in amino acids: CASSRSGYSVNTEAFF. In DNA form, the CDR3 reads TGTGCCAGCTCAAGATCAGGGTACTCGGTGAACACTGAAGCTTTCTTT.

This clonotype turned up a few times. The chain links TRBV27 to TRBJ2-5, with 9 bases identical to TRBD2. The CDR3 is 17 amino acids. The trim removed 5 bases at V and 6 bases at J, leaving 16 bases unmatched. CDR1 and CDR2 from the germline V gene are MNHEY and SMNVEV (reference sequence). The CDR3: CASSGGGWREGRKTQYF. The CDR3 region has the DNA TGTGCCAGCAGTGGGGGAGGTTGGCGGGAGGGCCGGAAGACCCAGTACTTC.

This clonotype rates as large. CDR3 protein: CSIRDRGPGANVLTF. CDR3 sequence (DNA): TGCAGCATCCGGGACAGGGGGCCAGGGGCCAACGTCCTGACTTTC. The chain employs TRBV29-1 and TRBJ2-6; 12 bases align to TRBD1. The CDR3 has 15 amino acids. The junction had 6 bases not matched to a gene; V was cut back by 8 bases and J by 4 bases. Germline CDR1 and CDR2: SQVTM and ANQGSEA.

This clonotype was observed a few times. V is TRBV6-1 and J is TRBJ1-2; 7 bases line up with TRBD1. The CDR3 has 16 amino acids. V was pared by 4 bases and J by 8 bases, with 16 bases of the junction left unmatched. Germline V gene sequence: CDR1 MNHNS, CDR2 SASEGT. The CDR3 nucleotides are TGTGCCAGCAGTGGACTACAGGGGTTAGGAGGTGAGGGCTACACCTTC. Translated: CASSGLQGLGGEGYTF.

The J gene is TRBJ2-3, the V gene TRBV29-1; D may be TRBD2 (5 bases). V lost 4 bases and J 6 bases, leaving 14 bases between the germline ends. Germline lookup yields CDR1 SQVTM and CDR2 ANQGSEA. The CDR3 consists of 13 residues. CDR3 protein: CSVGAMGGDTQYF. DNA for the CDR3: TGCAGCGTTGGGGCAATGGGCGGGGATACGCAGTATTTT.

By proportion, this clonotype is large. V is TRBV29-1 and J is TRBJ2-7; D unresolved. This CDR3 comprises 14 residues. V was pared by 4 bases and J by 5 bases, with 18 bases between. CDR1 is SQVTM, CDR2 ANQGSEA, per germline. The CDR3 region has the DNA TGCAGCGTTGCATGGCAGAAGAGGTGGGACGAGCAGTACTTC. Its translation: CSVAWQKRWDEQYF.